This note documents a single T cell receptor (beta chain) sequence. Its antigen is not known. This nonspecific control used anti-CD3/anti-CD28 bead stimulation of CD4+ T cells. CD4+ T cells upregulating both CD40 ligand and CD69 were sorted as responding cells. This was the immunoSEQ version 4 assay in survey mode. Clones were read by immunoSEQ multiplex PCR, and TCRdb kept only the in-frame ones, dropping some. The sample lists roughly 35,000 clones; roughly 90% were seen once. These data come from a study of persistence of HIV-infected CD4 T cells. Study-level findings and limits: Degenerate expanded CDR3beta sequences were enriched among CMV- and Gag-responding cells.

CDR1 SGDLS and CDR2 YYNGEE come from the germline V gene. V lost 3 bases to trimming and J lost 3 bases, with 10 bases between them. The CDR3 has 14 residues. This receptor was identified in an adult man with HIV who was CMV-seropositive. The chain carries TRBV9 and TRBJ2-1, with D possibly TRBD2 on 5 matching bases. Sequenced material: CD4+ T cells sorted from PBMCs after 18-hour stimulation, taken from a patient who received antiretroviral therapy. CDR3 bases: TGTGCCAGCAGCGGGAGGAGTAGCTACAATGAGCAGTTCTTC. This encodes CASSGRSSYNEQFF. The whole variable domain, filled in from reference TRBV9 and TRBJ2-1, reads DSGVTQTPKHLITATGQRVTLRCSPRSGDLSVYWYQQSLDQGLQFLIQYYNGEERAKGNILERFSAQQFPDLHSELNLSSLELGDSALYFCASSGRSSYNEQFFGPGTRLTVL.